This TCR beta chain was observed in a study of blood T cell repertoires in COVID-19. For the study at large: PBMCs, B-cell-depleted T cells, or T cells provided the cDNA or gDNA that made up the material.

This clone was observed once. Clinical history reported by participants formed the basis on which cohorts were assigned. Libraries were prepared by immunoSEQ multiplex PCR; TCRdb keeps only in-frame clonotypes and omits some of them. Here the sample spans roughly 160,000 clones, roughly four fifths being singletons. CDR3 length: 16 residues. The germline V gene encodes CDR1 SGHRS and CDR2 YFSETQ. V dropped 0 bases and J dropped 9 bases, with 21 bases sitting between them. The sequenced material came from PBMCs or T cells enriched from blood (not recorded which). The chain employs TRBV5-1 and TRBJ2-5, with a tentative D call TRBD2 (6 bases). The sequence came from a man in his forties or fifties who had recovered from COVID-19. CDR3 loop: CASSLADAGLGVAQYF. The CDR3 nucleotides are TGCGCCAGCAGCTTGGCCGATGCGGGACTCGGGGTGGCCCAGTACTTC.